This T cell receptor beta chain came from a study of early T cells in non-severe SARS-CoV-2 infection. Separate cDNA molecules each had unique molecular identifiers attached to them. Via MiXCR, TCRdb re-called the 5' RACE reads, giving one row per CDR3 protein. The table shows roughly 30,000 distinct CDR3 sequences, with 5% to 6.5% occurring only once. This clonotype was counted at least ten times. In germline, CDR1 is MNHEY, CDR2 SVGAGI. The CDR3 is made up of 14 amino acids. The V gene end was trimmed by 6 bases and the J gene end by 3 bases; junction bases not matched to a gene: 5. The rearrangement joins TRBV6-5 to TRBJ1-5; 7 bases line up with TRBD1. This TCR came from an adult who was a healthcare worker with PCR-confirmed SARS-CoV-2 infection or an uninfected control (not recorded which). Source: whole blood, taken at baseline. The CDR3 region has the DNA TGTGCCAGCAGCGACAGGGCTGCCAATCAGCCCCAGCATTTT. Its protein product is CASSDRAANQPQHF.